The 2 T cell receptor beta chains given below trace back to one sample, sequenced in a study of shared clonotypes between healthy human individuals. The data were produced by immunoSEQ multiplex PCR, yet TCRdb's version contains in-frame clones alone and is incomplete. The sample shows around 700,000 clones, roughly 78% of them seen only once. The sample was memory CD4+ T cells sorted from blood. Stated subset: CD45RA-negative fraction. All receptors derive from a woman aged 30 to 39 in good health.

This chain links TRBV5-1 with TRBJ2-2; the D gene is possibly TRBD2 (5 bases). The germline V and J ends were trimmed by 2 bases and 4 bases, with 9 bases remaining between them. Germline V gives CDR1 SGHRS, CDR2 YFSETQ. The CDR3 sequence is 14 residues long. CDR3 bases: TGCGCCAGCAGCTTAGAGGGTCGCACCGGGGAGCTGTTTTTT. Protein sequence: CASSLEGRTGELFF. The full variable domain, rest sourced from reference TRBV5-1 and TRBJ2-2, is KAGVTQTPRYLIKTRGQQVTLSCSPISGHRSVSWYQQTPGQGLQFLFEYFSETQRNKGNFPGRFSGRQFSNSRSEMNVSTLELGDSALYLCASSLEGRTGELFFGEGSRLTVL.

V usage is TRBV11-2 and J usage is TRBJ2-1; D is ambiguous. Germline CDR1 and CDR2: SGHAT and FQNNGV. This CDR3 has 15 amino acids. V dropped 0 bases and J dropped 5 bases, with 11 bases sitting between them. The chain's CDR3 is CASSLDQPSHNEQFF. The CDR3 bases are TGTGCCAGCAGCTTAGATCAACCATCCCACAATGAGCAGTTCTTC.